The 22 T cell receptor beta chains reported below all come from one sample, sequenced in a study of cytomegalovirus exposure and HLA in healthy donors. Generated by immunoSEQ multiplex PCR, the TCRdb table keeps only in-frame clones and is missing some. Of 45,000 or so clones detected, 80% to 95% appear once; the ten largest clones hold less than 2.5%. The sample consisted of PBMCs. Source of these receptors: a woman between 18 and 29 years old in good health and CMV-seronegative.

This chain links TRBV6-5 with TRBJ1-1; no definite D call. Germline V gene data show CDR1 as MNHEY and CDR2 as SVGAGI. The V and J ends lost 5 bases and 1 base respectively, with 11 bases between them. This CDR3 has 14 residues. This CDR3 reads CASSLQDTNTEAFF. Written as DNA, the CDR3 is TGTGCCAGCAGTCTCCAGGATACGAACACTGAAGCTTTCTTT.

About this clone: Other DNA variants within this sample encode the same CDR3. The chain is built from TRBV5-1 and TRBJ1-2; 9 positions agree with TRBD1. This CDR3 comprises 13 residues. In germline, CDR1 is SGHRS, CDR2 YFSETQ. Losses at the gene ends were 5 bases for V and 4 bases for J; bases not matched to a gene: 3. Here the CDR3 DNA reads TGCGCCAGCAGTCCGGGACAGGGCTATGGCTACACCTTC. Its translation is CASSPGQGYGYTF.

V and J are TRBV11-2 and TRBJ2-5; 10 bases agree with TRBD2. CDR1 SGHAT and CDR2 FQNNGV come from the germline V gene. This CDR3 spans 16 amino acids. Trimming cost V 2 bases and J 5 bases; bases outside gene matches: 8. CDR3 sequence reads: CASSLTSGAGGETQYF. CDR3 nucleotide sequence: TGTGCCAGCAGCTTAACTAGCGGGGCAGGTGGGGAGACCCAGTACTTC.

V is TRBV5-6 and J is TRBJ2-6; 9 positions agree with TRBD1. This CDR3 has 17 residues. Losses at the gene ends were 4 bases for V and 2 bases for J; bases not matched to a gene: 7. Germline V CDR1 and CDR2: SGHDT, YYEEEE. As DNA, the CDR3 is TGTGCCAGCAGCCTGGGACAGGGATCAACTGGGGCCAACGTCCTGACTTTC. Translated: CASSLGQGSTGANVLTF.

The V and J genes are TRBV6-6 and TRBJ1-4, with D hard to call. Germline CDR1 MNHNY, CDR2 SVGAGI (reference sequence). Trimming pared 2 bases from V and 4 bases from J, leaving 5 bases between. This CDR3 spans 13 amino acids. The CDR3 sequence is CASSYPHNEKLFF. DNA for the CDR3: TGTGCCAGCAGTTACCCCCATAATGAAAAACTGTTTTTT.

The genes are TRBV12-1 and TRBJ1-1. TRBV12-1 is reported as a pseudogene. The CDR3 has 13 amino acids. CDR3 sequence (DNA): TGTGCCAGCAGTCTTCTTTCGAACACTGAAGCTTTCTTT. Its translation: CASSLLSNTEAFF.

This sequence joins TRBV5-1 and TRBJ1-2; possible D gene TRBD1, 5 bases. Germline CDR1 is SGHRS and CDR2 is YFSETQ. CDR3 length: 13 amino acids. Trimming removed 1 base at V and 3 bases at J, with 7 bases between. CDR3 protein: CASSLSRDYGYTF. CDR3 bases: TGCGCCAGCAGCTTGTCCAGGGACTATGGCTACACCTTC.

The V and J genes are TRBV28 and TRBJ1-5; D call uncertain. The CDR3 totals 13 residues. Trimming shortened V by 2 bases and J by 4 bases, and 6 bases separated the two germline ends. Germline V CDR1 and CDR2: MDHEN, SYDVKM. The CDR3 DNA follows: TGTGCCAGCAGTTTAGAGCTAAATCAGCCCCAGCATTTT. It yields the protein CASSLELNQPQHF.

V usage is TRBV5-1 and J usage is TRBJ2-3; D possibly corresponds to TRBD2 (6 bases). With 4 bases removed from V and 4 bases from J, the gap between germline ends came to 13 bases. Germline CDR1 SGHRS, CDR2 YFSETQ. CDR3 length: 14 amino acids. This CDR3 is CASSESGLPDTQYF. The CDR3 DNA sequence: TGCGCCAGCAGCGAGAGCGGGTTGCCAGATACGCAGTATTTT. The full variable domain, completed using reference TRBV5-1 and TRBJ2-3, is KAGVTQTPRYLIKTRGQQVTLSCSPISGHRSVSWYQQTPGQGLQFLFEYFSETQRNKGNFPGRFSGRQFSNSRSEMNVSTLELGDSALYLCASSESGLPDTQYFGPGTRLTVL.

The chain has TRBV5-1 and TRBJ2-3, with 9 bases lining up with TRBD1. Trimming at V came to 4 bases and at J to 5 bases, leaving 8 bases not matched to a gene. From germline, CDR1 is SGHRS and CDR2 YFSETQ. CDR3 length: 15 amino acids. The CDR3 reads CASSPGQGSQDTQYF. The DNA of the CDR3 is TGCGCCAGCAGCCCGGGACAGGGCTCACAAGATACGCAGTATTTT.

This clone has just one count. CDR3 nucleotide sequence: TGTGCCAGCAGTTTCACGAGACAGAGGAGTGGCTACACCTTC. Its translation is CASSFTRQRSGYTF. The V gene is TRBV28, the J gene TRBJ1-2; possibly TRBD1 for D (5 bases). Germline loops: CDR1 MDHEN, CDR2 SYDVKM. Trimming removed 3 bases at V and 7 bases at J, with 15 bases between. The length of the CDR3 is 14 residues.

This rearrangement joins TRBV9 to TRBJ2-1; perhaps TRBD2 as D (6 bases). The CDR3 sequence is 15 residues long. Between the trimmed V and J ends, which lost 4 bases and 2 bases, there was a span of 13 bases. Germline V gene sequence: CDR1 SGDLS, CDR2 YYNGEE. In nucleotides, the CDR3 is TGTGCCAGCAGCACGGATAGCGGCACCTACAATGAGCAGTTCTTC. Its translation: CASSTDSGTYNEQFF.

The V gene is TRBV27, the J gene TRBJ2-3; D might be TRBD1 (6 bases). This CDR3 contains 16 residues. Per germline, CDR1 MNHEY and CDR2 SMNVEV (reference sequence). Trimming pared 5 bases from V and 4 bases from J, leaving 19 bases between. The CDR3 region has the DNA TGTGCCAGCAGTCCAGGGGAGAAGGGATTTGCAGATACGCAGTATTTT. Amino acids: CASSPGEKGFADTQYF.

The V call is TRBV27, the J call TRBJ2-7; D might be TRBD1 (6 bases). Germline V lookup: CDR1 MNHEY, CDR2 SMNVEV (reference sequence). The CDR3 runs 15 residues. The V gene lost 0 bases and the J gene lost 0 bases, with 9 bases spanning the gap. Written as DNA, the CDR3 is TGTGCCAGCAGTTTATCAGGGACATCCTCCTACGAGCAGTACTTC. Its protein product is CASSLSGTSSYEQYF.

The chain employs TRBV4-1 and TRBJ2-3, with D possibly TRBD2 on 5 matching bases. Germline CDR1 is MGHRA and CDR2 is YSYEKL. Trimming took 2 bases from V and 1 from J, leaving 10 bases between them. The CDR3 loop spans 15 amino acids. The CDR3 loop reads CASSQPQRGTDTQYF. The CDR3 bases are TGCGCCAGCAGCCAACCTCAGAGGGGCACAGATACGCAGTATTTT.

The chain is built from TRBV5-4 and TRBJ1-6; 7 nucleotides agree with TRBD1. Per germline, CDR1 SGHNT and CDR2 YYREEE (reference sequence). There are 14 residues in the CDR3. V shed 4 bases and J 6 bases; nucleotides not matched to a gene: 4. CDR3 sequence reads: CASSPGQINSPLHF. Here the CDR3 DNA reads TGTGCCAGCAGCCCGGGACAGATTAATTCACCCCTCCACTTT.

The V and J genes are TRBV28 and TRBJ1-1; D is uncertain. Germline V lookup: CDR1 MDHEN, CDR2 SYDVKM. This CDR3 region has 15 residues. V was trimmed by 6 bases and J by 3 bases, leaving 17 bases between them. CDR3 DNA sequence: TGTGCCAGCAGCCTCCGCGGGCGGACCTACACTGAAGCTTTCTTT. It encodes CASSLRGRTYTEAFF.

The rearrangement uses TRBV10-2 and TRBJ2-7; a weak D match, TRBD2 (6 bases). Germline values: CDR1 WSHSY, CDR2 SAAADI. The CDR3 runs 13 residues. V dropped 1 base and J dropped 6 bases, with 10 bases sitting between them. The CDR3 bases are TGCGCCAGCAGTGAGTATCAGCGGGCCGAGCAGTACTTC. This encodes CASSEYQRAEQYF.

This chain links TRBV7-9 with TRBJ1-2, with a tentative D call TRBD1 (6 bases). The CDR3 runs 15 residues. V dropped 5 bases and J dropped 6 bases, with 19 bases sitting between them. Germline-derived CDR1 and CDR2 are SEHNR and FQNEAQ (reference sequence). CDR3 in amino acids: CASSHTGPFGDGYTF. The CDR3 DNA reads TGTGCCAGCAGCCACACAGGGCCCTTCGGAGATGGCTACACCTTC.

This chain links TRBV28 with TRBJ1-2; TRBD1 agrees at 9 bases. Trimming removed 6 bases from V and 8 bases from J; junction bases left unmatched: 4. Germline values: CDR1 MDHEN, CDR2 SYDVKM. CDR3 size: 12 residues. CDR3 sequence: CASRNRGLGYTF. CDR3 sequence (DNA): TGTGCCAGCAGGAACAGGGGGCTCGGCTACACCTTC.

The rearrangement joins TRBV5-1 to TRBJ2-3, with a tentative D call TRBD2 (5 bases). CDR1 is SGHRS, CDR2 YFSETQ, per germline. This CDR3 is built from 14 residues. Trimming removed 0 bases at V and 2 bases at J, with 7 bases between. The CDR3 protein is CASSLERDTDTQYF. CDR3 sequence (DNA): TGCGCCAGCAGCTTGGAACGGGACACAGATACGCAGTATTTT.

The V call is TRBV7-3, the J call TRBJ1-1; weak D call: TRBD1 (5 bases). The V end was cut by 2 bases, the J end by 8 bases, with 15 bases between. CDR3 length: 14 amino acids. Germline V lookup: CDR1 SGHTA, CDR2 FQGTGA. The DNA of the CDR3 is TGTGCCAGCAGCTTAGGGGGGAGACCTACCGAAGCTTTCTTT. Translated: CASSLGGRPTEAFF.